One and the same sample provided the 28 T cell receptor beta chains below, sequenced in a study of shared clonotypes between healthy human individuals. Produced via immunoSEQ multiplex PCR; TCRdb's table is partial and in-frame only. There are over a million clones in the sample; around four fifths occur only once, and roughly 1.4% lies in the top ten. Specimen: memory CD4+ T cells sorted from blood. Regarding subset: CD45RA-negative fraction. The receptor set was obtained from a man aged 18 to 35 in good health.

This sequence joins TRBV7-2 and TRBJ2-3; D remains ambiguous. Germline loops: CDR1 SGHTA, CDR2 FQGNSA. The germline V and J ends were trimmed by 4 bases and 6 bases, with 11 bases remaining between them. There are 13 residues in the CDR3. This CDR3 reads CASSSARADTQYF. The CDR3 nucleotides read TGTGCCAGCAGCTCGGCTAGAGCCGATACGCAGTATTTT.

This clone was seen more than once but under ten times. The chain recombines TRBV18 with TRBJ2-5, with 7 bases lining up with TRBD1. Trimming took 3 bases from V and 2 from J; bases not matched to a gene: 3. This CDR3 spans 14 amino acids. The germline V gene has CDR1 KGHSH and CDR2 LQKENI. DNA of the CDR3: TGTGCCAGCTCACCGACAGGGTCACAAGAGACCCAGTACTTC. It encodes CASSPTGSQETQYF.

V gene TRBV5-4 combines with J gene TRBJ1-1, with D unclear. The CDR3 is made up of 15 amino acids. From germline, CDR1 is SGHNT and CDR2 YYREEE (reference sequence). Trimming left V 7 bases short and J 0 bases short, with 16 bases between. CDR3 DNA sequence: TGTGCCAGCGCTGCCCCCGGGGTAATGAACACTGAAGCTTTCTTT. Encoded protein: CASAAPGVMNTEAFF. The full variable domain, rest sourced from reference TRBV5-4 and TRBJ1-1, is ETGVTQSPTHLIKTRGQQVTLRCSSQSGHNTVSWYQQALGQGPQFIFQYYREEENGRGNFPPRFSGLQFPNYSSELNVNALELDDSALYLCASAAPGVMNTEAFFGQGTRLTVV.

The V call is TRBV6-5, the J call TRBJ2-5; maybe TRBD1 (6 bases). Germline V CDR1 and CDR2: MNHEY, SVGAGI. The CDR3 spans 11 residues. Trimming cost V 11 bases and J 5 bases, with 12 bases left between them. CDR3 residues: CAATGGETQYF. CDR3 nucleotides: TGTGCCGCGACAGGCGGGGAGACCCAGTACTTC.

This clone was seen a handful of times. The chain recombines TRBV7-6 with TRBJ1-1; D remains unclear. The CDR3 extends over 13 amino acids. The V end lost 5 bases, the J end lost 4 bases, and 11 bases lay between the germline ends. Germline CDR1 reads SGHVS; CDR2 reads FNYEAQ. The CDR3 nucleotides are TGTGCCAGCAGCCACTCATCCGGCACTGAAGCTTTCTTT. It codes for CASSHSSGTEAFF.

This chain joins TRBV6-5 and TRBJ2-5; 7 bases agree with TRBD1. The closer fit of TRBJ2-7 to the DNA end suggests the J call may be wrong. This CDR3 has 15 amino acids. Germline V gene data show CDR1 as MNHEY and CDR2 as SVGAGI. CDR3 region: CASSLTGMSSYEQYF. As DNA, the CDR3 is TGTGCCAGCAGTTTGACAGGGATGAGCTCCTACGAGCAGTACTTC.

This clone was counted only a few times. The CDR3 DNA is TGTGCCATCAGTGCAGGGGTATCGGGTTCACCCCTCCACTTT. Protein product: CAISAGVSGSPLHF. This chain links TRBV10-3 with TRBJ1-6, with D possibly TRBD1 on 6 matching bases. Trimming cost V 4 bases and J 9 bases, with 13 bases left between them. CDR1 is ENHRY, CDR2 SYGVKD, per germline. The CDR3 is 14 amino acids.

The CDR3 protein is CASSQDLGSRGETQYF. CDR3 nucleotides: TGCGCCAGCAGCCAAGATCTCGGATCGCGGGGAGAGACCCAGTACTTC. The chain recombines TRBV4-3 with TRBJ2-5; tentatively, D is TRBD2 (6 bases). Trimming took off 0 bases at V and 4 bases at J, with 15 bases between the two ends. CDR3 size: 16 residues. Per germline, CDR1 LGHNA and CDR2 YSLEER.

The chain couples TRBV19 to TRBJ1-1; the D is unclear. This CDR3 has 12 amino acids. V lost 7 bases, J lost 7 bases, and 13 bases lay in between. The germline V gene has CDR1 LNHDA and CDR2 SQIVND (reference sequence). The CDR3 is CASNPGGGEAFF. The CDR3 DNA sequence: TGTGCCAGTAATCCGGGTGGCGGTGAAGCTTTCTTT. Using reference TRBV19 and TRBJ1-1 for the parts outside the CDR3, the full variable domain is DGGITQSPKYLFRKEGQNVTLSCEQNLNHDAMYWYRQDPGQGLRLIYYSQIVNDFQKGDIAEGYSVSREKKESFPLTVTSAQKNPTAFYLCASNPGGGEAFFGQGTRLTVV.

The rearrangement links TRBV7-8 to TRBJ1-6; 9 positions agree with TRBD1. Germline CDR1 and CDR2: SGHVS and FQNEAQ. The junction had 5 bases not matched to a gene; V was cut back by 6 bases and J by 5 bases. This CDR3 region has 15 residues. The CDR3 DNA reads TGTGCCAGCAGTTCCGGGACAGGGAATAATTCACCCCTCCACTTT. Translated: CASSSGTGNNSPLHF.

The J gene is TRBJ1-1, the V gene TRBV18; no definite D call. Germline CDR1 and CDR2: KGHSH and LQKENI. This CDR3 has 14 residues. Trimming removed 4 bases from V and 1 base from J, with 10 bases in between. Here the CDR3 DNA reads TGTGCCAGCTCACAGGGTAACAAGAACACTGAAGCTTTCTTT. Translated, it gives CASSQGNKNTEAFF. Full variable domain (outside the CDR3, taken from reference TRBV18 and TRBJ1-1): NAGVMQNPRHLVRRRGQEARLRCSPMKGHSHVYWYRQLPEEGLKFMVYLQKENIIDESGMPKERFSAEFPKEGPSILRIQQVVRGDSAAYFCASSQGNKNTEAFFGQGTRLTVV.

CDR3 region: CAWSLMTGLRSGNTIYF. The CDR3 coding sequence is TGTGCCTGGAGTCTTATGACAGGTCTTCGCTCTGGAAACACCATATATTTT. This chain links TRBV30 with TRBJ1-3, with a possible D match to TRBD1 (6 bases). This CDR3 spans 17 amino acids. The germline V gene has CDR1 GTSNPN and CDR2 SVGIG (reference sequence). The V end was cut by 2 bases, the J end by 0 bases, with 17 bases between.

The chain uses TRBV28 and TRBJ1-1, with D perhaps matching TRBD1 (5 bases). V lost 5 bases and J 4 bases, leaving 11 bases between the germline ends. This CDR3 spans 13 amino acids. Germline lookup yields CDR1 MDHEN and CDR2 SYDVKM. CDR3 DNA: TGTGCCAGCAGTCTATTAGGGGTCACTGAAGCTTTCTTT. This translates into CASSLLGVTEAFF.

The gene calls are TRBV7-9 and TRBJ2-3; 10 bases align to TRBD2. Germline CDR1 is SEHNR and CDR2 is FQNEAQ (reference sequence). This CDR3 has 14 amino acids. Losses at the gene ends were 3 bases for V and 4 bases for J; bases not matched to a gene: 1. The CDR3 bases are TGTGCCAGCAGCTTGGGACTAGCGCCAGATACGCAGTATTTT. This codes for CASSLGLAPDTQYF.

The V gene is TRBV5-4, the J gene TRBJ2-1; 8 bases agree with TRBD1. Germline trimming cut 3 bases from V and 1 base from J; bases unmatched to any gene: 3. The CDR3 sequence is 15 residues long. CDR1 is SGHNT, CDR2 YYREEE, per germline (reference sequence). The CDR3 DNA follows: TGTGCCAGCAGCTCGCGACAGGGGTCCTACAATGAGCAGTTCTTC. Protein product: CASSSRQGSYNEQFF. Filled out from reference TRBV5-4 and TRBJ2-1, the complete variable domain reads ETGVTQSPTHLIKTRGQQVTLRCSSQSGHNTVSWYQQALGQGPQFIFQYYREEENGRGNFPPRFSGLQFPNYSSELNVNALELDDSALYLCASSSRQGSYNEQFFGPGTRLTVL.

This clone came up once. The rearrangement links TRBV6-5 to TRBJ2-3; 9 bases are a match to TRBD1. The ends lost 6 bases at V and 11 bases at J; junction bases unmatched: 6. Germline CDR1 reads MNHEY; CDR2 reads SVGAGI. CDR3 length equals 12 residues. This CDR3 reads CASSPQTGGQYF. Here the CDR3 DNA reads TGTGCCAGCAGCCCCCAGACAGGGGGGCAGTATTTT.

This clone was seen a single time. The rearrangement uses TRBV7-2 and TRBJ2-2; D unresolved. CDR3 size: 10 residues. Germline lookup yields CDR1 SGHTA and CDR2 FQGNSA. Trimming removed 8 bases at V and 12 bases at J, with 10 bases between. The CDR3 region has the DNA TGTGCCAGCTTTATTGACAAGCTGTTTTTT. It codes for CASFIDKLFF.

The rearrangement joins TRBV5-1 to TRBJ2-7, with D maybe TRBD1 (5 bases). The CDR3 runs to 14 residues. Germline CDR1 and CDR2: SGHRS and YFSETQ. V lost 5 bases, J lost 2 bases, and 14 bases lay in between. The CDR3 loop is CASRRTDRAYEQYF. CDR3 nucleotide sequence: TGCGCCAGCAGGAGAACCGACAGAGCCTACGAGCAGTACTTC.

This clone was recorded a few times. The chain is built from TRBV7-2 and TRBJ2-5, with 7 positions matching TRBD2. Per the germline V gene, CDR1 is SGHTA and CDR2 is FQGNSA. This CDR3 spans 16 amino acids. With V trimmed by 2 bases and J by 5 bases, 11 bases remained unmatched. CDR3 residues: CASSLHSSGTWETQYF. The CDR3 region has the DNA TGTGCCAGCAGCTTACACTCCAGCGGGACTTGGGAGACCCAGTACTTC.

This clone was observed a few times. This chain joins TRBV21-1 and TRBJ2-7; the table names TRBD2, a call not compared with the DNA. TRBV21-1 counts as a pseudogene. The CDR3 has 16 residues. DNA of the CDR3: TGTGCCAGCAGCAAAGCGGGACTAGCGGAAGACTACGAGCAGTACTTC. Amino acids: CASSKAGLAEDYEQYF.

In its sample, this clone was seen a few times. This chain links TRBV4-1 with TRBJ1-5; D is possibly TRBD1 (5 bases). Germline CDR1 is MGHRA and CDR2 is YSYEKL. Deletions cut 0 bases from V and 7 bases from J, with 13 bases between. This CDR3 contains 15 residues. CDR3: CASSQDRVGAQPQHF. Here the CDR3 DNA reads TGCGCCAGCAGCCAAGATCGGGTAGGGGCACAGCCCCAGCATTTT.

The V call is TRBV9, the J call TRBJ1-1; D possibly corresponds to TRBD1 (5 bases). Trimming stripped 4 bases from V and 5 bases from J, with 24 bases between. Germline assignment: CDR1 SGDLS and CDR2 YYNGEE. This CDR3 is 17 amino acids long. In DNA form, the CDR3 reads TGTGCCAGCAGCCCCCGGGAGCTGGCGGGGGTTTGGACTGAAGCTTTCTTT. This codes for CASSPRELAGVWTEAFF.

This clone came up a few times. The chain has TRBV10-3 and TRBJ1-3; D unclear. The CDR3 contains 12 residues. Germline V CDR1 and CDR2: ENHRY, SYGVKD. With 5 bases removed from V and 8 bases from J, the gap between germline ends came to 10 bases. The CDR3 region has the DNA TGTGCCATCAGTAGAAATTCGGACACCATATATTTT. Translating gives CAISRNSDTIYF.

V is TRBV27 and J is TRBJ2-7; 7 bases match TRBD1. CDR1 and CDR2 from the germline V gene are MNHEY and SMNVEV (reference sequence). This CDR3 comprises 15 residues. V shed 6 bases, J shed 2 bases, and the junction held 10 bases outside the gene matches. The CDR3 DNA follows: TGTGCCAGCAGCCTGGACAGGATGGGGGCCTACGAGCAGTACTTC. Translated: CASSLDRMGAYEQYF.

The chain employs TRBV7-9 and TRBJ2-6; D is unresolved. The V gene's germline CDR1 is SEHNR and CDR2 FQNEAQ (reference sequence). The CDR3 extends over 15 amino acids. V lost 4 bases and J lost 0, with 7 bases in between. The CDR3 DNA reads TGTGCCAGCAGCTCTGCTAGCTCTGGGGCCAACGTCCTGACTTTC. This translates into CASSSASSGANVLTF.

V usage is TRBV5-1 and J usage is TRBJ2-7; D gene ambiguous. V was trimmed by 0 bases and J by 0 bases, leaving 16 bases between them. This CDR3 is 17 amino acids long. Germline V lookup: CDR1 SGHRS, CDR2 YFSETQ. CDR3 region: CASSLAAIGPISYEQYF. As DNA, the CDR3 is TGCGCCAGCAGCTTGGCCGCCATCGGACCCATCTCCTACGAGCAGTACTTC.

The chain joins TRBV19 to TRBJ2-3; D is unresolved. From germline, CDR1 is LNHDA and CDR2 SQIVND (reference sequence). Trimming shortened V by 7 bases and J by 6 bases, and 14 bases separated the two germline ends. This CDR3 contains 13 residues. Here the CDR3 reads CASKADPRDTQYF. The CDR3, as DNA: TGTGCCAGTAAGGCGGATCCGAGGGATACGCAGTATTTT.

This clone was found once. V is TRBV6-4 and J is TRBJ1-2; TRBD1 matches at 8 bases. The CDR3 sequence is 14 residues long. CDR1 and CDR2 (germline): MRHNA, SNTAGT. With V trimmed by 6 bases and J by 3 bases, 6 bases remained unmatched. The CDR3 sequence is CASRHDRGYYGYTF. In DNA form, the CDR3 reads TGTGCCAGCAGGCATGACAGGGGTTACTATGGCTACACCTTC.